Sequencing of this T cell receptor beta chain was carried out in a study of cytomegalovirus exposure and HLA in healthy donors. Donors counted as nominally healthy when sampled, yet unrecorded immune exposures were likely. Turning to this clone: Its antigen is not identified. At one end the junction does not follow the germline gene, possibly because of a read error.

Study findings and constraints: TCR sequences were mostly rare, though some public TCRs occurred in many donors. A later analysis by the authors found several of the most significant clusters apparently linked to common viral pathogens.

This PCR relied on a set of 60 Vbeta primers and 13 Jbeta primers. TCRdb keeps only in-frame clones here, not all; method: immunoSEQ multiplex PCR. The table shows more than 150,000 clones, with about 77% occurring only once. The germline CDR1 and CDR2 sequences are MRHNA and SNTAGT. The length of the CDR3 is 16 residues. The material sequenced was PBMCs. The chain recombines TRBV6-4 with TRBJ2-6, with TRBD1 as a possible D gene (6 bases). The source is a woman in her twenties or thirties in good health and CMV-seropositive. CDR3 coding DNA: TGTGCCAGCACCCCCACAGGGACCTCTGGGGCCAACGGCCTGACTTTC. It translates to CASTPTGTSGANGLTF.